The source of this T cell receptor beta chain is a study of T cell repertoires in cytomegalovirus infection (dated by TCRdb to the late 2010s). Context from the whole study: Alongside well-studied HLA-B-restricted epitopes, the peptide stimulations were aimed at recently identified HLA-C-restricted CMV epitopes, whose presentation resists viral immunomodulation. Donor HLA type was relevant to the analysis, as public TCR beta signatures indicated carriage of CMV infection together with the matching HLA type.

The investigation overall reported the following: Cumulative frequency of public TCR beta family members discriminated carriers of CMV infection plus the relevant HLA type in this cohort and an independent 352-donor cohort. In the ex vivo response, HLA-C-restricted CMV-specific TCR beta clonotypes were dominant, and in two of eight donors the single most frequent clonotype came from this HLA-C-restricted group.

For sequencing, an Illumina HiSeq 1500 was employed. The public reads were quality trimmed at Q25 with fastp and then assembled into clones with MiXCR by TCRdb, keeping productive beta chains. Every entry covers one CDR3 protein and lists the most common genes and DNA from its rows. For this sample there are approximately 350,000 distinct CDR3 sequences; around a third appear just once. The top ten hold roughly 12% of the sample. Explained via the paper, the treatment or condition label denotes: in vitro stimulation with specific CMV peptide epitopes to enrich CMV-specific T cells. Concerning this clonotype: This receptor's antigen is unknown. No much larger clone exists at a distance of one base, and base qualities are not known.

Including cysteine and phenylalanine, the CDR3 has 13 amino acids. Of the read, only the CDR3 DNA is kept; its 39 bases are in frame from base 1. A distance of 13 bases separates the germline ends of V and J, which lose 6 bases and 5 bases respectively. The germline V gene gives CDR1 as MNHEY and CDR2 as SVGAGI. In this chain, TRBV6-5 is recombined with TRBJ1-1; the D region possibly corresponds to TRBD1 (5 bases align). The clonotype was recovered from a human donor in good health (CMV status not recorded). Some clones in this sample may be carry-over from other donors' samples. Specimen: cultured PBMCs, collected from culture after CMV antigen stimulation. The CDR3 amino acid sequence is: CASRNVGGTEAFF. In nucleotides, the sequence is TGTGCCAGCAGAAACGTGGGGGGGACTGAAGCTTTCTTT.